Below, 5 T cell receptor beta chains from the same sample are listed, as sequenced in a study of radiation and T cells in renal cell carcinoma. Libraries were prepared by immunoSEQ multiplex PCR; TCRdb keeps only in-frame clonotypes and omits some of them. This table has 120,000 to 150,000 clones, roughly 90% appearing once. As to time point: baseline pretreatment blood. The treatment is: 15 Gy SBRT to primary tumor, nephrectomy 4 weeks later. Sequenced material: blood, taken from a patient whose treatment included radiotherapy and nephrectomy. The receptors were sampled from a woman between 65 and 79 years old with renal cell carcinoma.

The rearrangement links TRBV9 to TRBJ1-2; D unresolved. In germline, CDR1 is SGDLS, CDR2 YYNGEE. The CDR3 runs to 14 residues. Trimming pared 4 bases from V and 6 bases from J, leaving 16 bases between. The CDR3 loop reads CASSFRAPANGYTF. As DNA, the CDR3 is TGTGCCAGCAGCTTCCGGGCCCCGGCAAATGGCTACACCTTC.

The chain carries TRBV6-1 and TRBJ2-3; TRBD1 or TRBD2 may be the D gene (7 bases each). This CDR3 has 15 residues. Deletions cut 5 bases from V and 4 bases from J, with 16 bases between. The germline gives CDR1 MNHNS, CDR2 SASEGT. This chain's CDR3 is CASSLEGAGADTQYF. For the CDR3, the DNA is TGTGCCAGCAGTCTCGAGGGGGCGGGAGCAGATACGCAGTATTTT.

The rearrangement uses TRBV11-2 and TRBJ1-1; D is unclear. Looked up from germline, CDR1 is SGHAT and CDR2 is FQNNGV. Trimming took off 3 bases at V and 1 base at J, with 6 bases between the two ends. This CDR3 spans 13 amino acids. Here the CDR3 reads CASSFVKNTEAFF. The CDR3 bases are TGTGCCAGCAGCTTCGTGAAGAACACTGAAGCTTTCTTT.

The V and J genes are TRBV7-2 and TRBJ2-1, with 8 bases lining up with TRBD2. The germline V gene has CDR1 SGHTA and CDR2 FQGNSA. The CDR3 loop spans 16 amino acids. J lost 7 bases, V lost 1 base, and 9 bases had no gene match. The CDR3 spells CASSLDAGGLLNEQFF. The CDR3 DNA is TGTGCCAGCAGCTTAGACGCGGGGGGCCTGCTTAATGAGCAGTTCTTC.

The chain employs TRBV4-2 and TRBJ2-7; 8 bases line up with TRBD2. The CDR3 consists of 15 residues. Germline V gene data show CDR1 as LGHNA and CDR2 as YNFKEQ. Trimming removed 4 bases from V and 4 bases from J; junction bases left unmatched: 9. The CDR3, as DNA: TGTGCCAGCAGCCTCCGGGATCAGCGGGGGTACGAGCAGTACTTC. Protein: CASSLRDQRGYEQYF.